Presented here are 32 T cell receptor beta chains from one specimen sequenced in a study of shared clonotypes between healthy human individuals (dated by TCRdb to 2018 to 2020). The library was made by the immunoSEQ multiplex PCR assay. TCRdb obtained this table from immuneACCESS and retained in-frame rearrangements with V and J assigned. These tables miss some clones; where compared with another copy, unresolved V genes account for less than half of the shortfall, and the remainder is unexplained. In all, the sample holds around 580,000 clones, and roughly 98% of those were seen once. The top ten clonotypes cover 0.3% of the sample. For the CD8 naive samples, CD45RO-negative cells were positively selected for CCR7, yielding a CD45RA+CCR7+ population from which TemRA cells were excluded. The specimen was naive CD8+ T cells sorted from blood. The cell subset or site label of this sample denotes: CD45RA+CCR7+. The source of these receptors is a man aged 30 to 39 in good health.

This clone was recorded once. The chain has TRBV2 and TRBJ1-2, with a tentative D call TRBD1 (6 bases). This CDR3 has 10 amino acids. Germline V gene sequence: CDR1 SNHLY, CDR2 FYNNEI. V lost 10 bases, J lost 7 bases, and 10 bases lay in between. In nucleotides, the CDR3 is TGTGCCATACGGACAGTTGGCTACACCTTC. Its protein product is CAIRTVGYTF.

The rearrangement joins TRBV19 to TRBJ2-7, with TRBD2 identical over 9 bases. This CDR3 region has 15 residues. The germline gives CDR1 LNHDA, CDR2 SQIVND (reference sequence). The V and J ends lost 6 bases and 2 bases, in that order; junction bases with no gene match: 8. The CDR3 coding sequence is TGTGCCAGTAGCCCGAGACTAGCGGAACCCTACGAGCAGTACTTC. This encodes CASSPRLAEPYEQYF.

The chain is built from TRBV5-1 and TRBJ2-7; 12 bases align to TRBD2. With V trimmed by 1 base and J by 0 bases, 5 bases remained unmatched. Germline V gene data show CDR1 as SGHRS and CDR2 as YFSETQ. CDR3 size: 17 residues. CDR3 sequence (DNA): TGCGCCAGCAGCTTGTCCCCTAGCGGGAGGGCCTCCTACGAGCAGTACTTC. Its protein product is CASSLSPSGRASYEQYF.

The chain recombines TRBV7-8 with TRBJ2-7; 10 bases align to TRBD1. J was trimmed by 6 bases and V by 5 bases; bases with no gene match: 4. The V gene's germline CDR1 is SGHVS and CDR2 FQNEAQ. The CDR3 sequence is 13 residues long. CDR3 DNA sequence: TGTGCCAGCAGCCCGGGGACAGGGGTCGAGCAGTACTTC. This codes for CASSPGTGVEQYF.

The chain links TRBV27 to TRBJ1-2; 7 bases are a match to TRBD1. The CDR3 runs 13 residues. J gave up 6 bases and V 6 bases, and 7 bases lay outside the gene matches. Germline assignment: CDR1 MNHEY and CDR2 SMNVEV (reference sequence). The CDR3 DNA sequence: TGTGCCAGCAGAAACAGACAGGGACATGGCTACACCTTC. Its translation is CASRNRQGHGYTF.

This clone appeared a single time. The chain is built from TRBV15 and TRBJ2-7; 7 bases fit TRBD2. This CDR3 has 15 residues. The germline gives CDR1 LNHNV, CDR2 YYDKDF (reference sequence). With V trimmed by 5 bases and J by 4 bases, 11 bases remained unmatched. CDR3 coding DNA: TGTGCCACCAGCGTCAAGCGGGATGGAAGTTACGAGCAGTACTTC. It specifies CATSVKRDGSYEQYF.

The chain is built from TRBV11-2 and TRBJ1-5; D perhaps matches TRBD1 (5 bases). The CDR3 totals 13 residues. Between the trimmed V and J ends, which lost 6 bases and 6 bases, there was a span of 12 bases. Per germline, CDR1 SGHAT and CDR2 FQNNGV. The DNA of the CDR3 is TGTGCCAGCAGTACAGGATCTGTTCAGCCCCAGCATTTT. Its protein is CASSTGSVQPQHF.

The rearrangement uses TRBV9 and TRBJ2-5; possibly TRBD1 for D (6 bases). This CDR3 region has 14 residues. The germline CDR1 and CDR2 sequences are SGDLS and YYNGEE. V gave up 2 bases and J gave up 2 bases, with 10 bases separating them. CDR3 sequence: CASSVGDNQETQYF. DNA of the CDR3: TGTGCCAGCAGCGTGGGGGACAATCAAGAGACCCAGTACTTC. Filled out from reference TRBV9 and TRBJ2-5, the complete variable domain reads DSGVTQTPKHLITATGQRVTLRCSPRSGDLSVYWYQQSLDQGLQFLIQYYNGEERAKGNILERFSAQQFPDLHSELNLSSLELGDSALYFCASSVGDNQETQYFGPGTRLLVL.

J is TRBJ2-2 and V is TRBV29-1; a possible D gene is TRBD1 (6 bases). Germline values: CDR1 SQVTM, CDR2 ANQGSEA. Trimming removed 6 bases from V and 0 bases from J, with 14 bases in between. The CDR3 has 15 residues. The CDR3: CSVEMDSANTGELFF. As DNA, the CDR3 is TGCAGCGTGGAAATGGACAGCGCGAACACCGGGGAGCTGTTTTTT.

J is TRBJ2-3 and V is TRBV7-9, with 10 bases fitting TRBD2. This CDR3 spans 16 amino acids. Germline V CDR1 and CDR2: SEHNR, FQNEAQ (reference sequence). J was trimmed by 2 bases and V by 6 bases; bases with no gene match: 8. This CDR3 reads CASRVTSGPHTDTQYF. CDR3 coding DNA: TGTGCCAGCAGAGTGACTAGCGGGCCTCACACAGATACGCAGTATTTT.

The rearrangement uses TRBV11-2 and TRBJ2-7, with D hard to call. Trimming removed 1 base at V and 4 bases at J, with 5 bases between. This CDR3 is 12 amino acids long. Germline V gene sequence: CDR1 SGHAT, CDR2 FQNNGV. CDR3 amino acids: CASSLGMYEQYF. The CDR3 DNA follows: TGTGCCAGCAGCTTAGGGATGTACGAGCAGTACTTC.

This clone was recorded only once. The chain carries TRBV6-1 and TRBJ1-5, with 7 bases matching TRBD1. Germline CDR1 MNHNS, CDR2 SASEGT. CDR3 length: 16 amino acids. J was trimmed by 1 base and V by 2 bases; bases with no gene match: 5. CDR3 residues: CASSESDRASNQPQHF. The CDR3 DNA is TGTGCCAGCAGTGAATCCGACAGGGCCAGCAATCAGCCCCAGCATTTT.

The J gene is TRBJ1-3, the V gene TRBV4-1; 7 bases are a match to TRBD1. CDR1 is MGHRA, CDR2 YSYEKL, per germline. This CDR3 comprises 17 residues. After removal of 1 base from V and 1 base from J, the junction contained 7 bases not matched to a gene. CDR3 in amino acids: CASSQGDRERSGNTIYF. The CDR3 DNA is TGCGCCAGCAGCCAAGGGGACAGAGAAAGATCTGGAAACACCATATATTTT.

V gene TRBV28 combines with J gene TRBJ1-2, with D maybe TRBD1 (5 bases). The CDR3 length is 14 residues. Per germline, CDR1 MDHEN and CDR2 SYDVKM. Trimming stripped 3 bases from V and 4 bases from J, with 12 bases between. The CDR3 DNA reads TGTGCCAGCAGTTTGCAGGGATTCGTCTATGGCTACACCTTC. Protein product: CASSLQGFVYGYTF.

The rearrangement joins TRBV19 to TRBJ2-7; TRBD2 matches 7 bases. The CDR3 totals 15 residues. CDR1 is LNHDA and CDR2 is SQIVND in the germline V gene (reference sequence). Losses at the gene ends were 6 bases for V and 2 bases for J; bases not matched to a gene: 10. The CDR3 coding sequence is TGTGCCAGTAGGAAACAGCCACGGGGGGCCTACGAGCAGTACTTC. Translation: CASRKQPRGAYEQYF.

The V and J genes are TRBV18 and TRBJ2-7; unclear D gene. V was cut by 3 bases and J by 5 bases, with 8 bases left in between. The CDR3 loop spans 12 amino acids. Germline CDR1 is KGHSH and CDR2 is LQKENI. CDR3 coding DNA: TGTGCCAGCTCACCTAACGGACACGAGCAGTACTTC. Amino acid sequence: CASSPNGHEQYF.

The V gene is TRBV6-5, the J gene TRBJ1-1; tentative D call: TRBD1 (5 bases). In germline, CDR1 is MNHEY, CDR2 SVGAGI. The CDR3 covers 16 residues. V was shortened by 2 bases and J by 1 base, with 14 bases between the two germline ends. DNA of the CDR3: TGTGCCAGCAGTTACGATCCGGGACGGGGGAACACTGAAGCTTTCTTT. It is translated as CASSYDPGRGNTEAFF.

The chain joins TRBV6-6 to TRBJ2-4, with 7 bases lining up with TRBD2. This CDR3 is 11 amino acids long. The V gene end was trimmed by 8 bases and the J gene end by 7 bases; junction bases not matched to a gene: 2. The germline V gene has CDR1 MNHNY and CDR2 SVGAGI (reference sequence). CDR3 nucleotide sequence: TGTGCCAGCTGGGAGGGGAACATTCAGTACTTC. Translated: CASWEGNIQYF.

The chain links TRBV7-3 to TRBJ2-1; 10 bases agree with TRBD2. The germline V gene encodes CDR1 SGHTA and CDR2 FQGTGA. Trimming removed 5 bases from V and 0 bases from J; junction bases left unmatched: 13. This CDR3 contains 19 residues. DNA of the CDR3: TGTGCCAGCAGCCCTCGGCTAGCGGGAGACCTCCTCTCCTACAATGAGCAGTTCTTC. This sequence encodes CASSPRLAGDLLSYNEQFF. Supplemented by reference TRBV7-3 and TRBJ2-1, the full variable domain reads GAGVSQTPSNKVTEKGKYVELRCDPISGHTALYWYRQSLGQGPEFLIYFQGTGAADDSGLPNDRFFAVRPEGSVSTLKIQRTERGDSAVYLCASSPRLAGDLLSYNEQFFGPGTRLTVL.

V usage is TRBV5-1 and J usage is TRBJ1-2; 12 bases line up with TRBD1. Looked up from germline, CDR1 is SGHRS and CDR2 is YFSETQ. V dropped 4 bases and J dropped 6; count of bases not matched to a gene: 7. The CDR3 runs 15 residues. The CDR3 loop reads CASSTGTGGDDGYTF. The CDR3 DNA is TGCGCCAGCAGCACCGGGACAGGGGGCGACGATGGCTACACCTTC. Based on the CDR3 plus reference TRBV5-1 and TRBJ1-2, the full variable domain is KAGVTQTPRYLIKTRGQQVTLSCSPISGHRSVSWYQQTPGQGLQFLFEYFSETQRNKGNFPGRFSGRQFSNSRSEMNVSTLELGDSALYLCASSTGTGGDDGYTFGSGTRLTVV.

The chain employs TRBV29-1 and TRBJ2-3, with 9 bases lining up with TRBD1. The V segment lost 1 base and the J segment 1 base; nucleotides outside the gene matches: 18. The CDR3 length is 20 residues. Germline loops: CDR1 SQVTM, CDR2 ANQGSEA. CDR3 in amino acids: CSVEGGDRVKRGQRTDTQYF. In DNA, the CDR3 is TGCAGCGTTGAAGGAGGGGACAGGGTGAAGCGGGGACAGCGCACAGATACGCAGTATTTT.

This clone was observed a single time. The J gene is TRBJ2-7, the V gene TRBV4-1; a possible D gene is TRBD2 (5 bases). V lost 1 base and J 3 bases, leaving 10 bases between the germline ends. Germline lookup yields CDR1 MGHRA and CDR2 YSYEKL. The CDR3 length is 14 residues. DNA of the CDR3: TGCGCCAGCAGCCAAGGACCCGGAGGCTACGAGCAGTACTTC. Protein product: CASSQGPGGYEQYF.

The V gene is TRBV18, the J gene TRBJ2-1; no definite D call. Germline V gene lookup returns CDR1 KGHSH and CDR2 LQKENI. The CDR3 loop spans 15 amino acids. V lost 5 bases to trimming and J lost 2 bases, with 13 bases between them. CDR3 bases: TGTGCCAGCTCAGGGATAGGGTCAACCTACAATGAGCAGTTCTTC. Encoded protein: CASSGIGSTYNEQFF. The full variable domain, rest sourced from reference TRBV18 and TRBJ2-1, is NAGVMQNPRHLVRRRGQEARLRCSPMKGHSHVYWYRQLPEEGLKFMVYLQKENIIDESGMPKERFSAEFPKEGPSILRIQQVVRGDSAAYFCASSGIGSTYNEQFFGPGTRLTVL.

The CDR3, as DNA: TGTGCCAGCAGGACATATACCACCTACGAGCAGTACTTC. The encoded protein is CASRTYTTYEQYF. V and J are TRBV27 and TRBJ2-7; unclear D gene. The CDR3 has 13 residues. Trimming took off 6 bases at V and 2 bases at J, with 11 bases between the two ends. Germline loops: CDR1 MNHEY, CDR2 SMNVEV (reference sequence).

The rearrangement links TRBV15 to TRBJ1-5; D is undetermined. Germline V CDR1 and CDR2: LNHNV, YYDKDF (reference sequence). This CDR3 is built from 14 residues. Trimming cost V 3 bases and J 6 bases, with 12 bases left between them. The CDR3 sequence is CATSRAKNGQPQHF. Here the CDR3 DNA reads TGTGCCACCAGCAGGGCTAAGAATGGTCAGCCCCAGCATTTT.

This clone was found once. CDR3 loop: CASCVGGVLYEQYF. The DNA of the CDR3 is TGTGCCAGCTGCGTCGGAGGAGTATTGTACGAGCAGTACTTC. The gene calls are TRBV28 and TRBJ2-7; a weak D match, TRBD2 (5 bases). Germline V gene lookup returns CDR1 MDHEN and CDR2 SYDVKM. CDR3 length: 14 residues. Deletions cut 8 bases from V and 4 bases from J, with 18 bases between.

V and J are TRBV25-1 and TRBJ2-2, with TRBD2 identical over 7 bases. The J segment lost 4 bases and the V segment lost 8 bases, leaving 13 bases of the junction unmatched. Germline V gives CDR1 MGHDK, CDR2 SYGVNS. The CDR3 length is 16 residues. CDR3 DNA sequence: TGTGCCAGCGCCCCCTGGGAGGGTGAAATCACCGGGGAGCTGTTTTTT. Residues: CASAPWEGEITGELFF.

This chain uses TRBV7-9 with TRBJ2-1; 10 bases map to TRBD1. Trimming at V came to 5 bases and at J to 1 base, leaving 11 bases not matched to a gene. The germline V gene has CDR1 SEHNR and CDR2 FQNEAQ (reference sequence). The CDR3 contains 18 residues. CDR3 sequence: CASSLPLGQGISYNEQFF. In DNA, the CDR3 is TGTGCCAGCAGCCTACCCCTGGGACAGGGGATATCCTACAATGAGCAGTTCTTC.

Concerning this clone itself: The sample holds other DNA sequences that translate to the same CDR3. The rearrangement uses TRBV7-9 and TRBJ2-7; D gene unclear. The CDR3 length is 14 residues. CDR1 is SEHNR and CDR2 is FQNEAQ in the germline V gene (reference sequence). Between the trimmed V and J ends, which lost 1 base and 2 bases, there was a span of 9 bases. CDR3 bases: TGTGCCAGCAGCTTAGGCCCGCCCCCCTACGAGCAGTACTTC. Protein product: CASSLGPPPYEQYF.

CDR3 bases: TGTGCCAGCAGCTTGAGTAGCGGCCCCACAGATACGCAGTATTTT. Amino acid sequence: CASSLSSGPTDTQYF. The chain is built from TRBV7-8 and TRBJ2-3; a possible D gene is TRBD2 (6 bases). Trimming shortened V by 3 bases and J by 2 bases, and 12 bases separated the two germline ends. Germline values: CDR1 SGHVS, CDR2 FQNEAQ. This CDR3 spans 15 amino acids. The entire variable domain, with the rest obtained from reference TRBV7-8 and TRBJ2-3, is as follows: GAGVSQSPRYKVAKRGQDVALRCDPISGHVSLFWYQQALGQGPEFLTYFQNEAQLDKSGLPSDRFFAERPEGSVSTLKIQRTQQEDSAVYLCASSLSSGPTDTQYFGPGTRLTVL.

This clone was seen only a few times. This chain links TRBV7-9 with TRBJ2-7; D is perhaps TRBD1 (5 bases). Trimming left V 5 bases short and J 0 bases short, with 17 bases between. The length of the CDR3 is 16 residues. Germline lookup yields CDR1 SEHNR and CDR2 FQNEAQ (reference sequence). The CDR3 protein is CASSPPWGLSSYEQYF. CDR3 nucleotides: TGTGCCAGCAGCCCCCCCTGGGGCTTAAGCTCCTACGAGCAGTACTTC.

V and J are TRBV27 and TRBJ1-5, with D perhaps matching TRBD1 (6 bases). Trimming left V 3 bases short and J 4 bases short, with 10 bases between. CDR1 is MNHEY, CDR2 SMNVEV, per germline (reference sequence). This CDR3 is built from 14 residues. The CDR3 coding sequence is TGTGCCAGCAGTTTCCACGGACAGAATCAGCCCCAGCATTTT. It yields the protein CASSFHGQNQPQHF.